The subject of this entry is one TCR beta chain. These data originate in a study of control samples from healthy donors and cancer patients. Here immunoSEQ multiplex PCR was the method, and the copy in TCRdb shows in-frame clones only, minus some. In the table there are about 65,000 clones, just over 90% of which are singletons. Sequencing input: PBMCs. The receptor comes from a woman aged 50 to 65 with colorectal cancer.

The DNA for the CDR3 is TGTGCCAGCTGGAGACTAGCGGGGGGTTCCTCCTACAATGAGCAGTTCTTC. It yields the protein CASWRLAGGSSYNEQFF. The gene calls are TRBV2 and TRBJ2-1, with 13 positions matching TRBD2. CDR3 length: 17 residues. J lost 0 bases, V lost 8 bases, and 7 bases had no gene match. Germline CDR1 SNHLY, CDR2 FYNNEI.